This TCR beta chain was documented in a study of shared clonotypes between healthy human individuals. Findings and limits, study-wide: Naive subsets generally exceeded memory subsets in estimated richness.

As regards this clone: As yet, its antigen is unknown.

This was a deep-level run. Data came from immunoSEQ multiplex PCR; TCRdb stores just in-frame clones and leaves some out. The sample lists about 1.5 million clones, around 97% seen once, with roughly 1.2% in the top ten. The CDR3 consists of 16 residues. Germline loops: CDR1 SGHRS, CDR2 YFSETQ. V lost 6 bases and J lost 0, with 18 bases in between. The sequencing sample was made of naive CD4+ T cells sorted from blood. Subset meaning: CD45RA+ positively selected. The chain has TRBV5-1 and TRBJ1-1; D remains unclear. This sequence was found in a man aged 25-45 years in good health. CDR3 sequence: CASKRKEQVMNTEAFF. The CDR3 DNA follows: TGCGCCAGCAAAAGAAAAGAACAAGTCATGAACACTGAAGCTTTCTTT.